This T cell receptor beta chain was found in a study of blood T cell repertoires in COVID-19 (TCRdb year 2020). Background for the entire study: The collaborator samples originated in the United States, Italy and Spain and spanned the acute and convalescent phases of COVID-19. The prospective study material was composed of cDNA or gDNA derived from T cells, B-cell-depleted T cells, or PBMCs. Deeply sampled blood TCRbeta repertoires from subjects exposed to, actively infected with, or recovered from COVID-19 were included in the dataset. The repertoires were released in a freely available public database intended as a resource for research on the immune response to SARS-CoV-2. Samples were obtained from the ongoing ImmuneRACE study (first 160 participants) and from about 1,300 subjects provided by 6 global collaborators. Sample metadata almost always included a de-identified subject ID, COVID-19 status, age in years and sex. HLA class I and class II types, where available, came from metadata supplied by the sample provider rather than from assay-based typing.

TCRbeta CDR3 regions were amplified from genomic DNA using the immunoSEQ Assay, a bias-controlled multiplex PCR. Concerning the study's data processing: The number of nucleated cells in each sample was estimated by amplification of reference gene primers within the assay. To quantify the absolute abundance of each unique TCRbeta CDR3 rearrangement, sequence reads were collapsed and filtered. For each sample, productive Simpson clonality was calculated by taking the square root of Simpson's diversity index across productive rearrangements. TCRdb's version of the immuneACCESS table is confined to in-frame rearrangements and falls short of the full clone set. An unresolved V gene accounts for under half of the shortfall where checked; the remainder is of unknown origin. The D gene and trimming were derived from the DNA, and the V and J assignments and clone size from that table. The sample table records about 180,000 clones; 70% to 90% of these occur just once. Of the sample, approximately 0.5% is held by the ten largest clones.

General findings and caveats noted by the study authors: The amount of clinical and demographic metadata varied by source and participant and was provided uncurated.

One collaborating source in Seattle enrolled patients during active infection and followed them longitudinally through the course of disease. Collaborating institutions collected whole blood in K2EDTA tubes following their own protocols. For TCRbeta analysis, collaborator samples were shipped as frozen whole blood, as isolated PBMCs, or as DNA extracted from either sample type. With regard to this clone: The specificity of this receptor is unknown. No qualities accompany the bases; no much larger clone lies one base away.

Deletion took 9 bases off V and 0 bases off J, with a span of 9 bases between the germline ends. From cysteine to phenylalanine, the CDR3 is 13 amino acids long. The kept DNA is CDR3 alone, 39 bases in frame from the first base. From a lookup of the germline V gene, CDR1 and CDR2 are KGHDR and SFDVKD. This clonotype was sampled from a man aged 55 to 70 with COVID-19, enrolled during active disease. Source material: peripheral blood. The rearrangement joined TRBV24-1 to TRBJ2-3, with no D gene named confidently. The CDR3 here reads CATGPGSTDTQYF. The nucleotide sequence reads TGTGCCACCGGCCCTGGCAGCACAGATACGCAGTATTTT.